The 24 T cell receptor beta chains reported below all come from one sample, sequenced in a study of cytomegalovirus exposure and HLA in healthy donors. PCR employed 60 Vbeta and 13 Jbeta primers. Sequencing was performed with immunoSEQ multiplex PCR; in TCRdb, only in-frame clones are kept and a portion is missing. Among tens of thousands of clones listed, 10% were seen once. Material for sequencing was PBMCs. Receptor source: a man aged 60-69 years in good health and CMV-seropositive.

The gene calls are TRBV6-1 and TRBJ2-5; the match to TRBD1 covers 11 bases. With 4 bases clipped from V and 3 bases from J, the junction kept 7 bases outside the gene matches. This CDR3 spans 16 amino acids. Germline-derived CDR1 and CDR2 are MNHNS and SASEGT. CDR3 amino acids: CASSVGQGGGKETQYF. DNA of the CDR3: TGTGCCAGCAGTGTGGGACAGGGGGGTGGGAAAGAGACCCAGTACTTC.

The rearrangement links TRBV19 to TRBJ1-2; 7 nucleotides match TRBD1. V shed 0 bases and J 0 bases; nucleotides not matched to a gene: 4. Germline assignment: CDR1 LNHDA and CDR2 SQIVND (reference sequence). The CDR3 length is 16 residues. CDR3 DNA: TGTGCCAGTAGTATAGACCCCAGGGGGACTAACTATGGCTACACCTTC. Protein product: CASSIDPRGTNYGYTF.

This chain uses TRBV5-1 with TRBJ1-2, with a tentative D call TRBD1 (5 bases). Trimming removed 4 bases from V and 1 base from J, with 8 bases in between. CDR1 is SGHRS and CDR2 is YFSETQ in the germline V gene. The CDR3 is made up of 13 amino acids. CDR3 in amino acids: CASSPDSNYGYTF. The CDR3 DNA sequence: TGCGCCAGCAGCCCTGACAGTAACTATGGCTACACCTTC.

There are a few counts of this clone. The chain employs TRBV30 and TRBJ2-1; a weak D match, TRBD2 (5 bases). The V gene lost 0 bases and the J gene lost 9 bases, with 12 bases spanning the gap. This CDR3 is built from 13 residues. CDR1 GTSNPN and CDR2 SVGIG come from the germline V gene (reference sequence). This chain's CDR3 is CAWSVISSGEQFF. The CDR3 DNA sequence: TGTGCCTGGAGTGTGATCTCGAGCGGTGAGCAGTTCTTC.

This clone was picked up a small number of times. The chain recombines TRBV5-6 with TRBJ2-5; D may be TRBD2 (5 bases). V was clipped by 0 bases and J by 7 bases, with 16 bases between them. The CDR3 is 15 residues long. Germline loops: CDR1 SGHDT, CDR2 YYEEEE. The CDR3 sequence: CASSLAGSSVRTQYF. As DNA, the CDR3 is TGTGCCAGCAGCTTGGCCGGTAGTAGCGTTAGGACCCAGTACTTC. The whole variable domain, filled in from reference TRBV5-6 and TRBJ2-5, reads DAGVTQSPTHLIKTRGQQVTLRCSPKSGHDTVSWYQQALGQGPQFIFQYYEEEERQRGNFPDRFSGHQFPNYSSELNVNALLLGDSALYLCASSLAGSSVRTQYFGPGTRLLVL.

This clone was counted a few times. The rearrangement links TRBV4-1 to TRBJ2-1; 10 positions agree with TRBD1. The V and J ends lost 1 base and 5 bases, in that order; junction bases with no gene match: 8. The CDR3 extends over 17 amino acids. Germline V lookup: CDR1 MGHRA, CDR2 YSYEKL. The CDR3 region has the DNA TGCGCCAGCAGCCAAGCGATAGACAGGGGGCGAAACAATGAGCAGTTCTTC. Its protein product is CASSQAIDRGRNNEQFF.

The rearrangement uses TRBV5-6 and TRBJ2-3; D gene unclear. The V gene lost 4 bases and the J gene lost 2 bases, with 14 bases spanning the gap. Germline-derived CDR1 and CDR2 are SGHDT and YYEEEE. This CDR3 contains 15 residues. Here the CDR3 reads CASSPGLRPTDTQYF. DNA for the CDR3: TGTGCCAGCAGCCCCGGGTTGCGGCCCACAGATACGCAGTATTTT.

This clone was observed a few times. J is TRBJ1-4 and V is TRBV5-1, with D perhaps TRBD1 (5 bases). The CDR3 loop spans 15 amino acids. Germline CDR1 is SGHRS and CDR2 is YFSETQ. V lost 4 bases, J lost 0 bases, and 10 bases lay in between. The CDR3, as DNA: TGCGCCAGCAGCGGCGGGACCACAACTAATGAAAAACTGTTTTTT. Residues: CASSGGTTTNEKLFF.

J is TRBJ2-7 and V is TRBV6-5; 10 nucleotides line up with TRBD1. The CDR3 is made up of 14 amino acids. CDR1 is MNHEY and CDR2 is SVGAGI in the germline V gene. V shed 6 bases and J 7 bases; nucleotides not matched to a gene: 9. The CDR3 DNA sequence: TGTGCCAGCAGGTACCTGACAGGGGGCCGGGAGCAGTACGTC. Encoded protein: CASRYLTGGREQYV.

This clone was recorded a few times. The rearrangement joins TRBV18 to TRBJ1-1; possible D gene TRBD1, 5 bases. Trimming cost V 2 bases and J 1 base, with 5 bases left between them. The CDR3 is made up of 13 amino acids. Germline loops: CDR1 KGHSH, CDR2 LQKENI. The CDR3 protein is CASSPGANTEAFF. The CDR3 DNA sequence: TGTGCCAGCTCACCAGGGGCGAACACTGAAGCTTTCTTT.

V and J are TRBV7-9 and TRBJ1-4; no definite D call. The CDR3 has 14 amino acids. Germline V gene sequence: CDR1 SEHNR, CDR2 FQNEAQ (reference sequence). The V end lost 1 base, the J end lost 6 bases, and 9 bases lay between the germline ends. Here the CDR3 reads CASSLGGSHEKLFF. For the CDR3, the DNA is TGTGCCAGCAGCTTAGGCGGGAGCCATGAAAAACTGTTTTTT.

The chain has TRBV2 and TRBJ1-1, with a possible D match to TRBD1 (5 bases). From germline, CDR1 is SNHLY and CDR2 FYNNEI. V lost 6 bases to trimming and J lost 6 bases, with 14 bases between them. The CDR3 is 13 amino acids. The CDR3, as DNA: TGTGCCAGCAGAGACTGGGACTTGCCTGAAGCTTTCTTT. Its translation: CASRDWDLPEAFF.

The chain has TRBV29-1 and TRBJ1-5; 8 nucleotides agree with TRBD1. This CDR3 has 17 residues. V gave up 4 bases and J gave up 0 bases; unmatched junction bases: 11. Looked up from germline, CDR1 is SQVTM and CDR2 is ANQGSEA. DNA for the CDR3: TGCAGCGTTGCGGGGAGGACAGGGTATTATAGCAATCAGCCCCAGCATTTT. Residues: CSVAGRTGYYSNQPQHF.

This clone has more than one count but fewer than ten. This chain's CDR3 is CASSLDIGAYNGYTF. The CDR3 DNA follows: TGTGCCAGCAGCTTAGATATTGGAGCCTACAATGGCTACACCTTC. The chain recombines TRBV11-2 with TRBJ1-2; D gene unclear. This CDR3 is built from 15 residues. Trimming pared 0 bases from V and 6 bases from J, leaving 14 bases between. Germline V gene sequence: CDR1 SGHAT, CDR2 FQNNGV.

The chain joins TRBV28 to TRBJ2-3; TRBD1 matches at 7 bases. V was pared by 7 bases and J by 3 bases, with 19 bases of the junction left unmatched. The germline V gene encodes CDR1 MDHEN and CDR2 SYDVKM. This CDR3 spans 18 amino acids. The CDR3 sequence is CASTSRDSLGVRTDTQYF. CDR3 DNA: TGTGCCAGCACCTCCCGGGACAGCCTAGGAGTAAGGACAGATACGCAGTATTTT.

This clone has just a few counts. This chain uses TRBV18 with TRBJ2-7, with TRBD2 matching over 8 bases. V lost 2 bases and J lost 0; bases outside the gene matches: 3. CDR3 length equals 15 residues. CDR1 and CDR2 from the germline V gene are KGHSH and LQKENI. CDR3 residues: CASSPKLAGSYEQYF. The CDR3 nucleotides read TGTGCCAGCTCACCAAAGCTAGCGGGCTCCTACGAGCAGTACTTC. Supplemented by reference TRBV18 and TRBJ2-7, the full variable domain reads NAGVMQNPRHLVRRRGQEARLRCSPMKGHSHVYWYRQLPEEGLKFMVYLQKENIIDESGMPKERFSAEFPKEGPSILRIQQVVRGDSAAYFCASSPKLAGSYEQYFGPGTRLTVT.

CDR3 bases: TGCAGCGTTGTCCCTCCGGATACGCAGTATTTT. Its translation is CSVVPPDTQYF. V and J are TRBV29-1 and TRBJ2-3, with D uncertain. This CDR3 is built from 11 residues. Trimming shortened V by 4 bases and J by 6 bases, and 8 bases separated the two germline ends. In germline, CDR1 is SQVTM, CDR2 ANQGSEA.

This clone was detected a few times. The chain couples TRBV5-8 to TRBJ2-1, with 7 bases identical to TRBD2. CDR3 length: 17 amino acids. V lost 4 bases to trimming and J lost 5 bases; unmatched junction nucleotides: 15. Germline V lookup: CDR1 SGHTS, CDR2 YDEGEE. The CDR3 here is CASSPIPGTTFDNEQFF. CDR3 sequence (DNA): TGTGCCAGCAGCCCCATCCCCGGGACTACCTTCGACAATGAGCAGTTCTTC.

This clone was observed a few times. This sequence joins TRBV19 and TRBJ1-2; D might be TRBD1 (5 bases). CDR1 LNHDA and CDR2 SQIVND come from the germline V gene (reference sequence). Trimming shortened V by 6 bases and J by 7 bases, and 12 bases separated the two germline ends. This CDR3 contains 12 residues. CDR3 residues: CASRGGLGGYTF. DNA of the CDR3: TGTGCCAGTAGGGGGGGACTAGGTGGCTACACCTTC.

The chain is built from TRBV4-1 and TRBJ2-2, with TRBD1 as a possible D gene (10 bases). Germline V CDR1 and CDR2: MGHRA, YSYEKL. V lost 4 bases and J 7 bases, leaving 25 bases between the germline ends. The CDR3 spans 18 residues. The CDR3 spells CASSLRGGDRGLGGELFF. In nucleotides, the CDR3 is TGCGCCAGCAGCCTGCGGGGGGGTGACAGGGGGCTTGGCGGGGAGCTGTTTTTT.

This clone was counted only a few times. The chain carries TRBV9 and TRBJ2-1; D possibly corresponds to TRBD2 (5 bases). The V and J ends lost 0 bases and 2 bases respectively, with 9 bases between them. The CDR3 totals 15 residues. In germline, CDR1 is SGDLS, CDR2 YYNGEE. The CDR3 sequence is CASSVGSGPYNEQFF. The CDR3, as DNA: TGTGCCAGCAGCGTAGGGAGCGGCCCCTACAATGAGCAGTTCTTC.

A few counts support this clone. The chain employs TRBV7-9 and TRBJ2-2, with a weak D call TRBD2 (6 bases). There are 14 residues in the CDR3. V was cut by 11 bases and J by 0 bases, with 13 bases left in between. CDR1 and CDR2 from the germline V gene are SEHNR and FQNEAQ (reference sequence). CDR3 nucleotides: TGTGCCTCTGATGGCGGGACGAACACCGGGGAGCTGTTTTTT. It encodes CASDGGTNTGELFF.

The V call is TRBV30, the J call TRBJ2-2; D is possibly TRBD2 (5 bases). The V gene lost 4 bases and the J gene lost 5 bases, with 11 bases spanning the gap. The CDR3 runs to 13 residues. CDR1 and CDR2 (germline): GTSNPN, SVGIG (reference sequence). The CDR3 sequence is CAWKREGTGELFF. The CDR3 nucleotides are TGTGCCTGGAAACGGGAAGGTACCGGGGAGCTGTTTTTT.

In its sample, this clone was seen many times. The CDR3 DNA follows: TGTGCCAGCAGCTCCGTCCAAGGACGGGGCGAGCAGTACTTC. This translates into CASSSVQGRGEQYF. The rearrangement joins TRBV11-2 to TRBJ2-7, with a tentative D call TRBD2 (5 bases). The V end lost 4 bases, the J end lost 6 bases, and 16 bases lay between the germline ends. Looked up from germline, CDR1 is SGHAT and CDR2 is FQNNGV. CDR3 length equals 14 residues.